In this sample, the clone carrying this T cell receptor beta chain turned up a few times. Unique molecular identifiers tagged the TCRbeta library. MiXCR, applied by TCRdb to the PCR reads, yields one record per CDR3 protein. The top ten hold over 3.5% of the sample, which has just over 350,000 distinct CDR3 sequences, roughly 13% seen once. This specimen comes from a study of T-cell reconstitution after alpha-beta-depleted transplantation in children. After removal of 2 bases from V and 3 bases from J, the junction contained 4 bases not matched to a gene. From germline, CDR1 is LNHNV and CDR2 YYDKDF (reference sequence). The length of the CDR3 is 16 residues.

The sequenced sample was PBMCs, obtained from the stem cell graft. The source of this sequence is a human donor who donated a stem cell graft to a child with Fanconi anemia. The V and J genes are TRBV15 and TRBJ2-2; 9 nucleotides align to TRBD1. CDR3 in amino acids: CATSRLWTGDTGELFF. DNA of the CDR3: TGTGCCACCAGCAGACTCTGGACAGGGGACACCGGGGAGCTGTTTTTT.